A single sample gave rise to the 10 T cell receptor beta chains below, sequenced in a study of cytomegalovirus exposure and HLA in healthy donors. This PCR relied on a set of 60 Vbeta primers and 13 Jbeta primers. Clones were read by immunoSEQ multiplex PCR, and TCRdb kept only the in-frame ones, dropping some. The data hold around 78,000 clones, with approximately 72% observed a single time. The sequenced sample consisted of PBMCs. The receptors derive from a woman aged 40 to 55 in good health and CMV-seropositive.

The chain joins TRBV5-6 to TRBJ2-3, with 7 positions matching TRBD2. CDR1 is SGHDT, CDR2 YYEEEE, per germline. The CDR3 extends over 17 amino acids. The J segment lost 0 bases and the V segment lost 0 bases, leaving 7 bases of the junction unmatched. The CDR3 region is CASSLGDRAGSTDTQYF. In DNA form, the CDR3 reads TGTGCCAGCAGCTTGGGTGATCGAGCGGGAAGCACAGATACGCAGTATTTT.

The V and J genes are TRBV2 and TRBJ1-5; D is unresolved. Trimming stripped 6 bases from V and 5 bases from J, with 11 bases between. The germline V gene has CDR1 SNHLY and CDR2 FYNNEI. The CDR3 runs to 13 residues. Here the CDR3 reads CASRTDGDQPQHF. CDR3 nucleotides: TGTGCCAGCAGAACGGACGGGGATCAGCCCCAGCATTTT.

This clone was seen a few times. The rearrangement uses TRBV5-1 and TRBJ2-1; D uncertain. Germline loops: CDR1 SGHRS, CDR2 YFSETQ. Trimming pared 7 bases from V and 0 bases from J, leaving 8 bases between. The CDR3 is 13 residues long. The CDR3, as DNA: TGCGCCAGCCGACTGGCCTCCTACAATGAGCAGTTCTTC. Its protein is CASRLASYNEQFF.

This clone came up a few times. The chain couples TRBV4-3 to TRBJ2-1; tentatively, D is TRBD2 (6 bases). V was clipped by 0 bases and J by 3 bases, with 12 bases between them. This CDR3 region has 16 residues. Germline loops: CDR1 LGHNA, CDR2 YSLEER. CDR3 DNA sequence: TGCGCCAGCAGCCAAGAATGGGGGGAAGGCTACAATGAGCAGTTCTTC. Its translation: CASSQEWGEGYNEQFF.

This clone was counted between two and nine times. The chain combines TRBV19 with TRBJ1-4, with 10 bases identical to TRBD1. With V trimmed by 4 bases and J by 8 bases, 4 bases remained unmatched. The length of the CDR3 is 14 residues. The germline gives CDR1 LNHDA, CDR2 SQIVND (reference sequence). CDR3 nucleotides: TGTGCCAGTAGTACGACAGGGGGCTCGGAAAAACTGTTTTTT. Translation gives CASSTTGGSEKLFF.

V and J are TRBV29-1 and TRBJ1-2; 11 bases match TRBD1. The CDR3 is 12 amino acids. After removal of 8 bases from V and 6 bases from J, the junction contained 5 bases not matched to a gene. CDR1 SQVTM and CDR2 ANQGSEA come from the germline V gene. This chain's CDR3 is CSKGQGVDGYTF. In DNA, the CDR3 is TGCAGCAAGGGACAGGGGGTCGATGGCTACACCTTC. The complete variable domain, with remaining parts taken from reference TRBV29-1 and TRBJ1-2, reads SAVISQKPSRDICQRGTSLTIQCQVDSQVTMMFWYRQQPGQSLTLIATANQGSEATYESGFVIDKFPISRPNLTFSTLTVSNMSPEDSSIYLCSKGQGVDGYTFGSGTRLTVV.

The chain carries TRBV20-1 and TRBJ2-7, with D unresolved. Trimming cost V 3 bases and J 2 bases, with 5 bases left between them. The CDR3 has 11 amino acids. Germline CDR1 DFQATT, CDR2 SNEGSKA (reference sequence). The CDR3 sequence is CSASQTYEQYF. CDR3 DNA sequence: TGCAGTGCTAGTCAGACCTACGAGCAGTACTTC.

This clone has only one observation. The CDR3 coding sequence is TGCAGCGTTGACGGGACTGGCGCGAACACCGGGGAGCTGTTTTTT. Its protein is CSVDGTGANTGELFF. The rearrangement links TRBV29-1 to TRBJ2-2, with D possibly being TRBD2 (6 bases). V was trimmed by 3 bases and J by 0 bases, leaving 11 bases between them. This CDR3 is 15 amino acids long. Germline lookup yields CDR1 SQVTM and CDR2 ANQGSEA.

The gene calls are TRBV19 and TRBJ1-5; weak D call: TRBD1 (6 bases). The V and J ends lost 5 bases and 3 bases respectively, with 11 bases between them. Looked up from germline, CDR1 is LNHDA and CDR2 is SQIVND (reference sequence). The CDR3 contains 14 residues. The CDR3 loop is CASSPGEYNQPQHF. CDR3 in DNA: TGTGCCAGTAGTCCAGGGGAATACAATCAGCCCCAGCATTTT.

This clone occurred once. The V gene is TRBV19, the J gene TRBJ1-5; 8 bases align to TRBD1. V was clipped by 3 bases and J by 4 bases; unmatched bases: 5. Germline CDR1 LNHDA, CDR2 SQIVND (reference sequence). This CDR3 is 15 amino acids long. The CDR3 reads CASSIEDRGNQPQHF. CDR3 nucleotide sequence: TGTGCCAGTAGTATCGAAGACAGGGGTAATCAGCCCCAGCATTTT.